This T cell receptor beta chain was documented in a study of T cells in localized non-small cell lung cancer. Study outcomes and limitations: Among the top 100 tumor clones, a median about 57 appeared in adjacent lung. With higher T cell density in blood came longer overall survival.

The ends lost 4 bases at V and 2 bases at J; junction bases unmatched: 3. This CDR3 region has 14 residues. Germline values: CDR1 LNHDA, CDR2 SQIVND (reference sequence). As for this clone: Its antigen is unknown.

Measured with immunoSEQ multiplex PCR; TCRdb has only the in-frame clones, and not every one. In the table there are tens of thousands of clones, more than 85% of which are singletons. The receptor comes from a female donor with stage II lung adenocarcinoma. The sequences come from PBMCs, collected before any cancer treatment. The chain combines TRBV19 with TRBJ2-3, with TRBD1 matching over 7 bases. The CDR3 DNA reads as TGTGCCAGTAGTAGGGACAGAAACACAGATACGCAGTATTTT. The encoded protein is CASSRDRNTDTQYF. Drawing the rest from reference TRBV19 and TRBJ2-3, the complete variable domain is DGGITQSPKYLFRKEGQNVTLSCEQNLNHDAMYWYRQDPGQGLRLIYYSQIVNDFQKGDIAEGYSVSREKKESFPLTVTSAQKNPTAFYLCASSRDRNTDTQYFGPGTRLTVL.